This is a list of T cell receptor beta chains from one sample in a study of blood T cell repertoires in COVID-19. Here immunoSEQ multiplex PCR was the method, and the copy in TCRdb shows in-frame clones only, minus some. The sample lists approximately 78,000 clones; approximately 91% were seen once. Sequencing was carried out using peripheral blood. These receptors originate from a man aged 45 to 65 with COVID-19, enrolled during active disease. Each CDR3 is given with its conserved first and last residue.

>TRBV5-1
CASSSRDSTYNEQFF
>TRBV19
CASSRQTSNTEAFF
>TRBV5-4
CASSLAPSDQETQYF
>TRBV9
CASSTRDRVYEQYF
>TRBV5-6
CASSPGLAWETQYF
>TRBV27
CASSSLRRVLGEAFF
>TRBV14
CASSRAGFSGANVLTF
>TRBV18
CASSPNSGSASYNEQFF
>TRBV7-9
CASSYGQREKLFF
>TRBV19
CASSFAGVNQPQHF
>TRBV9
CASSRGLAGGGANVLTF
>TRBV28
CATLDSRSSGETQYF
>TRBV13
CASNRLGRAGETQYF
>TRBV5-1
CASTMTSGGPNTGELFF
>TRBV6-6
CASSPQGNVGGANVLTF
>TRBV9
CASSAGELAGVNEQFF
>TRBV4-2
CASSQRTSATYEQYF
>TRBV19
CASSFDREGSPLHF
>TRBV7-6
CASSLAVGVSAEAFF
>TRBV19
CASSLSGNTIYF
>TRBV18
CASSLLGENSPLHF
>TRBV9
CASSVERTGDTEAFF